Each of the 11 T cell receptor beta chains below was sequenced from the same sample in a study of cytomegalovirus exposure and HLA in healthy donors. The PCR used 60 Vbeta and 13 Jbeta primers. The protocol was immunoSEQ multiplex PCR, while the TCRdb copy is restricted to in-frame clones and leaves out a portion. The table includes 55,000 to 80,000 clones, around 70% detected once. The sequenced material came from PBMCs. The origin of the receptors is a young woman in good health and CMV-seropositive.

This clone appeared a single time. J is TRBJ2-7 and V is TRBV6-4, with TRBD2 matching 10 bases. The CDR3 totals 15 residues. The V gene end was trimmed by 3 bases and the J gene end by 1 base; junction bases not matched to a gene: 3. Germline V gene sequence: CDR1 MRHNA, CDR2 SNTAGT. In DNA form, the CDR3 reads TGTGCCAGCAGTGAGTCTAGCGGGAGATCCTACGAGCAGTACTTC. Encoded protein: CASSESSGRSYEQYF.

This clone came up once. The chain is built from TRBV7-7 and TRBJ2-1; D remains unclear. The CDR3 spans 15 residues. V lost 2 bases and J lost 4, with 12 bases in between. CDR1 and CDR2 from the germline V gene are SSHAT and FNYEAQ (reference sequence). The CDR3 nucleotides are TGTGCCAGCAGCTTATCGTCTGGGCTTTACAATGAGCAGTTCTTC. This translates into CASSLSSGLYNEQFF.

The chain carries TRBV2 and TRBJ2-1; 9 bases are a match to TRBD2. CDR3 length equals 15 residues. The trim removed 2 bases at V and 9 bases at J, leaving 8 bases unmatched. From germline, CDR1 is SNHLY and CDR2 FYNNEI. The CDR3 region has the DNA TGTGCCAGCAGTGAAAGGGTAGCGGGAGAAATTGAGCAGTTCTTC. Translation: CASSERVAGEIEQFF.

The chain joins TRBV6-1 to TRBJ2-7; 7 bases are shared with TRBD1. The V and J ends lost 6 bases and 2 bases, in that order; junction bases with no gene match: 4. This CDR3 comprises 13 residues. Germline V gene lookup returns CDR1 MNHNS and CDR2 SASEGT. The CDR3 spells CASRDRSTYEQYF. The CDR3, as DNA: TGTGCCAGCAGGGACAGGTCCACCTACGAGCAGTACTTC.

The chain uses TRBV9 and TRBJ2-1; 12 bases match TRBD1. The CDR3 runs 17 residues. Trimming took 1 base from V and 8 from J; bases not matched to a gene: 10. Per the germline V gene, CDR1 is SGDLS and CDR2 is YYNGEE. CDR3 nucleotides: TGTGCCAGCAGCGTATCGGGACAGGGGGCGGGTTTCGATGAGCAGTTCTTC. Protein sequence: CASSVSGQGAGFDEQFF. Complete variable domain (other parts from reference TRBV9 and TRBJ2-1): DSGVTQTPKHLITATGQRVTLRCSPRSGDLSVYWYQQSLDQGLQFLIQYYNGEERAKGNILERFSAQQFPDLHSELNLSSLELGDSALYFCASSVSGQGAGFDEQFFGPGTRLTVL.

The V and J genes are TRBV7-9 and TRBJ2-3, with D tentatively TRBD1 (5 bases). V was shortened by 1 base and J by 2 bases, with 10 bases between the two germline ends. From germline, CDR1 is SEHNR and CDR2 FQNEAQ (reference sequence). The CDR3 is made up of 15 amino acids. The CDR3 nucleotides are TGTGCCAGCAGCTTAGACAGGTTAATCACAGATACGCAGTATTTT. This sequence encodes CASSLDRLITDTQYF.

This clone was counted once. The chain recombines TRBV7-9 with TRBJ2-5, with TRBD2 as a possible D gene (6 bases). This CDR3 region has 16 residues. Between the trimmed V and J ends, which lost 1 base and 1 base, there was a span of 13 bases. Germline loops: CDR1 SEHNR, CDR2 FQNEAQ (reference sequence). CDR3 bases: TGTGCCAGCAGCTTAGGGGTCGGGAGTGGCCAAGAGACCCAGTACTTC. Residues: CASSLGVGSGQETQYF.

The V gene is TRBV5-1, the J gene TRBJ2-5, with TRBD2 as a possible D gene (5 bases). The CDR3 covers 13 residues. The germline V gene has CDR1 SGHRS and CDR2 YFSETQ. The V gene lost 1 base and the J gene lost 1 base, with 5 bases spanning the gap. The CDR3, as DNA: TGCGCCAGCAGCTTGAGCGGCCAAGAGACCCAGTACTTC. The encoded protein is CASSLSGQETQYF.

V is TRBV5-1 and J is TRBJ2-7; 8 bases line up with TRBD1. CDR1 is SGHRS and CDR2 is YFSETQ in the germline V gene. This CDR3 has 15 residues. Unmatched junction bases numbered 5, after V lost 1 base and J lost 2 bases. The CDR3: CASSLQGQGTYEQYF. The DNA of the CDR3 is TGCGCCAGCAGCTTGCAAGGACAGGGCACCTACGAGCAGTACTTC.

The chain is built from TRBV30 and TRBJ2-4; 7 nucleotides align to TRBD1. Trimming took 2 bases from V and 2 from J; bases not matched to a gene: 3. The CDR3 sequence is 14 residues long. Germline V lookup: CDR1 GTSNPN, CDR2 SVGIG (reference sequence). The CDR3 nucleotides read TGTGCCTGGAGTAAAGGGGGCCCCAAAAACATTCAGTACTTC. Translated: CAWSKGGPKNIQYF.

The V gene is TRBV28, the J gene TRBJ2-7; 9 nucleotides match TRBD2. The ends lost 5 bases at V and 3 bases at J; junction bases unmatched: 5. The V gene's germline CDR1 is MDHEN and CDR2 SYDVKM. The CDR3 has 14 amino acids. CDR3 sequence reads: CASSKAGGVYEQYF. Written as DNA, the CDR3 is TGTGCCAGCAGTAAAGCGGGAGGCGTCTACGAGCAGTACTTC.